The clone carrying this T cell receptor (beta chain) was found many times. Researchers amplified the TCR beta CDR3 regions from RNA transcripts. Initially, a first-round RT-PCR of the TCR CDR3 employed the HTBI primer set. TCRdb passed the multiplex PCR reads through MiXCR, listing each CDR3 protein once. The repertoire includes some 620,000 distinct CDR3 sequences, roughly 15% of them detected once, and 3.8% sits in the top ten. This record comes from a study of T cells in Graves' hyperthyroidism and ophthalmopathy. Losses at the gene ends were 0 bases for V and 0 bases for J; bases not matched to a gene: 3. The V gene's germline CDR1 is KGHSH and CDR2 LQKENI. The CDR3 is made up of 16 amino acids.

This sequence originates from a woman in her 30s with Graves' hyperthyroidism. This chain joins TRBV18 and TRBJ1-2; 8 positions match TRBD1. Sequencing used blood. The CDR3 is CASSPPRTGPNYGYTF. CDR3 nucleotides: TGTGCCAGCTCACCACCCCGGACAGGGCCTAACTATGGCTACACCTTC.